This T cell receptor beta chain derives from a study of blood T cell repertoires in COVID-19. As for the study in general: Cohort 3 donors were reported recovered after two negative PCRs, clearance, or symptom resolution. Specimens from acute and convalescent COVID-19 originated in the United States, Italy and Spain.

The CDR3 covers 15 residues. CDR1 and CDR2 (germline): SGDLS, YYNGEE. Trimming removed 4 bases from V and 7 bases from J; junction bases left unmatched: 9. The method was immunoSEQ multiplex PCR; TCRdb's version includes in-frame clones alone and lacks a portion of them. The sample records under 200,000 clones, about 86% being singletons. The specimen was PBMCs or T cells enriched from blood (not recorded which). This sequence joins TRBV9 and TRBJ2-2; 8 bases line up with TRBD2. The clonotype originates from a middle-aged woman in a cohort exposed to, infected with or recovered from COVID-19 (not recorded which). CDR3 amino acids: CASSREGPHVGELFF. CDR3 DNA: TGTGCCAGCAGCCGGGAGGGCCCCCATGTCGGGGAGCTGTTTTTT.